The rows below give T cell receptor beta chains drawn from one sample of a study of T-cell reconstitution after alpha-beta-depleted transplantation in children. MiXCR, run by TCRdb on the PCR reads, gives a single entry per CDR3 protein. This sample has tens of thousands of distinct CDR3 sequences, with approximately 7% found just once. This sample comprised peripheral blood, obtained 60 days after TCRalphabeta/CD19-depleted stem cell transplant. The receptors stem from a child less than two years old who had a stem cell transplant for acute myeloid leukemia, so the T cells may come from the graft donor. CDR3s include the opening cysteine and the closing phenylalanine or tryptophan. A D gene is named only where the DNA matches it firmly. Expanded clones are given a class, and other clones once, few, many or no size at all.

TRBJ2-2	TRBV5-8	many	TRBD1	CASSWWTGNTGELFF	TGTGCCAGCAGCTGGTGGACAGGGAACACCGGGGAGCTGTTTTTT
TRBJ2-5	TRBV4-3	many	TRBD1	CASSPRQGLTETQYF	TGCGCCAGCAGCCCCCGACAGGGGTTAACGGAGACCCAGTACTTC
TRBJ2-1	TRBV24-1	.	.	CATSDLGGHSREQFF	TGTGCCACCAGTGATTTGGGGGGGCACTCGCGTGAGCAGTTCTTC
TRBJ1-1	TRBV18	many	.	CASQGGNTEAFF	TGTGCCAGCCAAGGGGGAAACACTGAAGCTTTCTTT
TRBJ2-5	TRBV25-1	.	.	CASSSRGGWETQYF	TGTGCCAGCAGTTCCAGGGGGGGCTGGGAGACCCAGTACTTC
TRBJ1-5	TRBV9	many	.	CASTLGPGSNQPQHF	TGTGCCAGCACCCTTGGACCGGGGAGCAATCAGCCCCAGCATTTT
TRBJ2-2	TRBV9	.	.	CASPRGGVITGELFF	TGTGCCAGCCCCCGCGGCGGGGTTATCACCGGGGAGCTGTTTTTT
TRBJ2-1	TRBV29-1	many	TRBD2	CSVTRTSGKGGEQFF	TGCAGCGTTACGAGGACTAGCGGGAAAGGTGGGGAGCAGTTCTTC
TRBJ2-7	TRBV7-9	many	.	CASSLELEGFEQYF	TGTGCCAGCAGCTTAGAGCTAGAGGGCTTTGAGCAGTACTTC
TRBJ2-1	TRBV4-1	.	TRBD2	CASSQGLAGINNEQFF	TGCGCCAGCAGCCAAGGTCTAGCGGGAATAAACAATGAGCAGTTCTTC
TRBJ2-7	TRBV10-3	many	.	CAISSDTDYEQYF	TGTGCCATCAGTTCGGACACTGACTACGAGCAGTACTTC
TRBJ2-5	TRBV20-1	many	.	CSPGGALTQYF	TGCAGCCCAGGGGGGGCCCTGACCCAGTACTTC
TRBJ2-3	TRBV27	many	.	CASITDTQYF	TGTGCCAGCATCACAGATACGCAGTATTTT
TRBJ2-7	TRBV5-6	many	.	CASSLGPRSSYEQYF	TGTGCCAGCAGCTTGGGACCTCGTTCTTCCTACGAGCAGTACTTC
TRBJ1-2	TRBV29-1	many	.	CSVEGGKEGYGYTF	TGCAGCGTTGAAGGGGGGAAGGAGGGCTATGGCTACACCTTC
TRBJ1-1	TRBV7-2	few	.	CASSLAPGNTEAFF	TGTGCCAGCAGCTTAGCCCCAGGGAACACTGAAGCTTTCTTT
TRBJ2-3	TRBV28	few	.	CASRQKLSTDTQYF	TGTGCCAGCCGCCAAAAGCTAAGCACAGATACGCAGTATTTT
TRBJ2-1	TRBV7-6	once	TRBD2	CASSPGGGADEQFF	TGTGCCAGCAGCCCAGGCGGGGGGGCAGATGAGCAGTTCTTC
TRBJ2-5	TRBV4-3	many	TRBD2	CASSKRGGRETQYF	TGCGCCAGCAGTAAGCGGGGTGGTAGAGAGACCCAGTACTTC
TRBJ2-1	TRBV5-1	many	.	CASSTHSGIGEQFF	TGCGCCAGCAGCACTCACTCGGGGATCGGTGAGCAGTTCTTC
TRBJ2-7	TRBV29-1	many	.	CSVEPGTQTSEQYF	TGCAGCGTGGAGCCGGGAACTCAAACCAGCGAGCAGTACTTC
TRBJ2-3	TRBV20-1	many	.	CSAQGWVLDTQYF	TGCAGTGCTCAGGGGTGGGTCTTGGATACGCAGTATTTT
TRBJ1-1	TRBV29-1	many	.	CSVARNTEAFF	TGCAGCGTTGCCAGGAACACTGAAGCTTTCTTT
TRBJ2-7	TRBV15	many	.	CATSRETDTTYEQYF	TGTGCCACCAGCAGAGAGACAGACACAACCTACGAGCAGTACTTC
TRBJ2-1	TRBV20-1	many	TRBD2	CSARPGLAGVSYNEQFF	TGCAGTGCCCGCCCGGGACTAGCGGGGGTCTCCTACAATGAGCAGTTCTTC
TRBJ2-3	TRBV27	many	.	CASSLGPAADTQYF	TGTGCCAGCAGTTTGGGCCCTGCGGCAGATACGCAGTATTTT
TRBJ1-4	TRBV28	few	.	CASSLGQGNEKLFF	TGTGCCAGCAGCCTAGGGCAGGGTAATGAAAAACTGTTTTTT
TRBJ1-1	TRBV28	many	.	CASSTGTFSNTEAFF	TGTGCCAGCAGCACCGGGACCTTCTCGAACACTGAAGCTTTCTTT
TRBJ2-7	TRBV5-5	many	.	CASSLNPGTYEQYF	TGTGCCAGCAGCTTGAATCCAGGGACCTACGAGCAGTACTTC
TRBJ2-1	TRBV6-5	few	TRBD2	CASRFTSALYNEQFF	TGTGCCAGCAGATTTACTAGCGCACTCTACAATGAGCAGTTCTTC
TRBJ2-5	TRBV7-2	many	.	CASSRGRFQETQYF	TGTGCCAGCAGCCGGGGAAGGTTCCAAGAGACCCAGTACTTC
TRBJ2-2	TRBV18	few	.	CASSPYGHNTGELFF	TGTGCCAGCTCACCCTACGGGCACAACACCGGGGAGCTGTTTTTT
TRBJ2-7	TRBV30	many	.	CAWDTSPHMYEQYF	TGTGCCTGGGATACTAGCCCCCACATGTACGAGCAGTACTTC
TRBJ2-1	TRBV30	many	.	CAWSVPGLFNNEQFF	TGTGCCTGGAGTGTACCAGGGCTGTTCAACAATGAGCAGTTCTTC
TRBJ1-1	TRBV4-2	many	.	CASSFWTAGTEAFF	TGTGCCAGCAGCTTCTGGACAGCCGGCACTGAAGCTTTCTTT
TRBJ2-5	TRBV4-3	many	.	CASSQDGGSYQETQYF	TGCGCCAGCAGCCAAGACGGAGGATCGTACCAAGAGACCCAGTACTTC
TRBJ2-1	TRBV7-9	many	.	CASTWLKLYNEQFF	TGTGCCAGCACCTGGTTGAAGTTATACAATGAGCAGTTCTTC
TRBJ1-3	TRBV3-1	many	.	CASSQEGRGSGNTIYF	TGTGCCAGCAGCCAAGAAGGACGAGGCTCTGGAAACACCATATATTTT
TRBJ1-1	TRBV7-9	many	.	CASSDSLNTEAFF	TGTGCCAGCAGCGACAGCCTGAACACTGAAGCTTTCTTT
TRBJ2-2	TRBV29-1	many	TRBD2	CSASGSGELFF	TGCAGCGCCAGCGGGAGCGGGGAGCTGTTTTTT
TRBJ2-1	TRBV6-7	.	.	CASSYSRGDEQFF	TGTGCCAGCAGTTACTCGAGGGGGGATGAGCAGTTCTTC
TRBJ2-2	TRBV5-1	many	.	CASSLALYANTGELFF	TGCGCCAGCAGCTTGGCGCTCTACGCGAACACCGGGGAGCTGTTTTTT
TRBJ2-2	TRBV7-9	many	.	CASSSALTIPTGELFF	TGTGCCAGCAGCTCTGCCCTTACCATCCCGACTGGGGAGCTGTTTTTT
TRBJ2-4	TRBV5-6	many	.	CASSQEKNIQYF	TGTGCCAGCAGCCAGGAGAAAAACATTCAGTACTTC
TRBJ2-3	TRBV11-3	many	.	CASSPVSTDTQYF	TGTGCCAGCAGCCCCGTTTCCACAGATACGCAGTATTTT
TRBJ2-7	TRBV6-6	many	.	CASSGQGPYEQYF	TGTGCCAGCAGTGGGCAGGGTCCCTACGAGCAGTACTTC